This TCR beta chain appears in the sequencing data of a study of blood T cell repertoires in COVID-19. At the level of the study: Both acute and convalescent COVID-19 samples were obtained from the United States, Italy and Spain. T cells, B-cell-depleted T cells, or PBMCs provided the cDNA or gDNA that served as material.

The CDR3 contains 18 residues. V lost 1 base, J lost 1 base, and 11 bases stayed unmatched. CDR1 is LNHDA and CDR2 is SQIVND in the germline V gene (reference sequence). Authors' processing steps: Using reference gene primer amplification, nucleated cell counts were estimated. TCRdb keeps only in-frame clones here, not all; method: immunoSEQ multiplex PCR. V, J and clone size derive from that table, while D and trimming were established from the DNA sequence. The data show 50,000 to 80,000 clones, with more than 75% seen just once and around 5% held by the top ten. The chain carries TRBV19 and TRBJ1-1, with 8 nucleotides matching TRBD1. The clonotype comes from a human donor in a cohort sampled during active COVID-19. Sequenced input: peripheral blood. As DNA, the CDR3 is TGTGCCAGTAGTATAGGTGCCTTTAGGGACAGGAGGAACACTGAAGCTTTCTTT. It is translated as CASSIGAFRDRRNTEAFF.